The rows below give T cell receptor beta chains drawn from one sample of a study of blood T cells in healthy people across ages. TCRdb reprocessed the 5' RACE reads via MiXCR and lists one record per CDR3 protein. The repertoire holds 720,000 or so distinct CDR3 sequences, with approximately 40% as singletons. The sample consisted of blood. Every receptor here comes from a man aged 80 or over in good health. Each CDR3 is given with its conserved first and last residue.

v_gene	j_gene	CDR3aa
TRBV13	TRBJ1-4	CASSLGVATNEKLFF
TRBV9	TRBJ2-7	CASSVGTSGGHYEQYF
TRBV9	TRBJ2-1	CASSPRDRENNEQFF
TRBV20-1	TRBJ2-2	CSARPPGPGHGELFF
TRBV20-1	TRBJ2-3	CSASIRSWGSDTQYF
TRBV20-1	TRBJ2-5	CSARAGTSGSETQYF
TRBV10-1	TRBJ1-1	CASSERQDKKRAFF
TRBV6-1	TRBJ2-5	CASSPINIQETQYF
TRBV18	TRBJ2-7	CASSSQGQGREQYF
TRBV12-3/TRBV12-4	TRBJ2-1	CASSLLQGFNEQFF
TRBV20-1	TRBJ1-1	CSASAGHMNTEAFF
TRBV2	TRBJ2-1	CASSEALGTEQFF
TRBV12-5	TRBJ2-3	CASGLDGDTQYF
TRBV5-5	TRBJ1-6	CASSTTPGTTNSPLHF
TRBV9	TRBJ2-3	CASSVTGTELTDTQYF
TRBV10-3	TRBJ2-1	CAISERGANNEQFF
TRBV7-2	TRBJ1-1	CASSLEAGDGFAAFF
TRBV28	TRBJ2-7	CASSSSGTSGIYEQYF
TRBV9	TRBJ1-6	CASSREGRTYNSPLHF
TRBV3-1	TRBJ2-3	CASRQAAGAQYF
TRBV10-1	TRBJ2-3	CASSEGGNTDTQYF
TRBV2	TRBJ2-7	CASSEVRRYEQYF
TRBV5-1	TRBJ2-2	CASSFFRGQGGELFF
TRBV5-1	TRBJ1-1	CASSLGQGASVNTEAFF
TRBV13	TRBJ2-5	CASSPQGGGGTQYF
TRBV6-1	TRBJ2-7	CASIVTSGSGYEQYF
TRBV24-1	TRBJ2-6	CATSVAGSGANVLTF